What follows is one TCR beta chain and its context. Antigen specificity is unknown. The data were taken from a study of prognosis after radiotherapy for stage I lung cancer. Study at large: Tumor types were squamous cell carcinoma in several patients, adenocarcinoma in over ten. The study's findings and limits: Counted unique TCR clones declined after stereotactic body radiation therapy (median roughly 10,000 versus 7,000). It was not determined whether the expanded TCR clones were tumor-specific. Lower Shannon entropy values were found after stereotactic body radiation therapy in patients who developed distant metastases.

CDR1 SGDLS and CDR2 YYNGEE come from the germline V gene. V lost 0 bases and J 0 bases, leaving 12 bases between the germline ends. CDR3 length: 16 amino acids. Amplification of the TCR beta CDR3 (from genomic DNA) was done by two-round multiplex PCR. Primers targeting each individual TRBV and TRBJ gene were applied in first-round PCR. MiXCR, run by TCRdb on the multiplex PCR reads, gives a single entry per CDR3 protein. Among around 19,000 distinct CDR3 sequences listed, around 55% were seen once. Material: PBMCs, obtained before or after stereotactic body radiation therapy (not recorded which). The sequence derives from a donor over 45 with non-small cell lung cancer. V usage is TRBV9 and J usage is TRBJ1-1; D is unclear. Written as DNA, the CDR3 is TGTGCCAGCAGCGTAGAGGACTACCCAGTGAACACTGAAGCTTTCTTT. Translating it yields CASSVEDYPVNTEAFF.